These 4 T cell receptor beta chains originate from one sample sequenced in a study of CD8+ T cells in alopecia areata. Once RNA had been extracted, it was reverse transcribed into cDNA to act as the sequencing template. TCRdb's copy holds only in-frame clones and misses some; the assay was immunoSEQ multiplex PCR. The table records about 190,000 clones, 55% to 70% of them present only once. The treatment denotes: oral pan-JAK inhibitor, 5-10 mg twice daily. The starting material was CD4+ T cells sorted from blood, obtained at week 4, from a patient treated with tofacitinib. Receptor source: a human donor with alopecia areata.

CDR3 protein: CASSLGQGTGTNEKLFF. CDR3 nucleotide sequence: TGTGCCAGCAGCTTAGGACAGGGAACGGGAACTAATGAAAAACTGTTTTTT. The chain links TRBV11-2 to TRBJ1-4; 7 nucleotides match TRBD1. The V gene's germline CDR1 is SGHAT and CDR2 FQNNGV. With V trimmed by 1 base and J by 1 base, 6 bases remained unmatched. The CDR3 has 17 residues. Filled out from reference TRBV11-2 and TRBJ1-4, the complete variable domain reads EAGVAQSPRYKIIEKRQSVAFWCNPISGHATLYWYQQILGQGPKLLIQFQNNGVVDDSQLPKDRFSAERLKGVDSTLKIQPAKLEDSAVYLCASSLGQGTGTNEKLFFGSGTQLSVL.

This chain uses TRBV29-1 with TRBJ1-2; no firm D call. CDR3 length: 11 amino acids. V lost 5 bases and J 4 bases, leaving 8 bases between the germline ends. Germline V lookup: CDR1 SQVTM, CDR2 ANQGSEA. DNA for the CDR3: TGCAGCGTTCGATTGGCCTATGGCTACACCTTC. Protein product: CSVRLAYGYTF.

This chain connects TRBV15 to TRBJ2-3, with D tentatively TRBD1 (5 bases). This CDR3 has 14 residues. CDR1 and CDR2 (germline): LNHNV, YYDKDF (reference sequence). The CDR3 sequence is CAKGIRRYTDTQYF. CDR3 DNA sequence: TGTGCTAAGGGGATCCGACGGTACACAGATACGCAGTATTTT.

The rearrangement joins TRBV5-1 to TRBJ2-5; D is possibly TRBD2 (5 bases). Germline V gives CDR1 SGHRS, CDR2 YFSETQ. The CDR3 contains 15 residues. V dropped 3 bases and J dropped 4 bases, with 16 bases sitting between them. DNA for the CDR3: TGCGCCAGCAGCTCGATACCCTCCCGGGGAGAGACCCAGTACTTC. Translation gives CASSSIPSRGETQYF.